These 26 T cell receptor beta chains were all obtained from the same sample, sequenced in a study of PD-1 blockade in classical Hodgkin lymphoma. Specified time point: cycle 4 day 1 (C4D1), after less than seven weeks of nivolumab. Every single patient, without exception, relapsed after autologous stem cell transplantation, and brentuximab vedotin exposure varied. Libraries were prepared by immunoSEQ multiplex PCR; TCRdb keeps only in-frame clonotypes and omits some of them. This repertoire shows tens of thousands of clones, 66% found once; its top ten account for about 3%. The material was peripheral blood mononuclear cells (PBMCs), obtained before the fourth cycle of nivolumab. The receptor set was obtained from a human donor with classical Hodgkin lymphoma.

This chain joins TRBV11-3 and TRBJ2-2; D is perhaps TRBD1 (7 bases). V was pared by 6 bases and J by 4 bases, with 12 bases between. The V gene's germline CDR1 is SGHNT and CDR2 YENEEA. CDR3 length equals 14 residues. CDR3 in amino acids: CASRRDSVTGELFF. The CDR3 DNA sequence: TGTGCCAGCAGGCGGGACAGTGTCACCGGGGAGCTGTTTTTT. Full variable domain (remainder filled in from reference TRBV11-3 and TRBJ2-2): EAGVVQSPRYKIIEKKQPVAFWCNPISGHNTLYWYLQNLGQGPELLIRYENEEAVDDSQLPKDRFSAERLKGVDSTLKIQPAELGDSAVYLCASRRDSVTGELFFGEGSRLTVL.

This chain uses TRBV4-3 with TRBJ2-3; D ambiguous. V was trimmed by 5 bases and J by 2 bases, leaving 11 bases between them. CDR1 LGHNA and CDR2 YSLEER come from the germline V gene. The CDR3 is made up of 14 amino acids. The CDR3 DNA sequence: TGCGCCAGCAGCACCCGATTTCTCACAGATACGCAGTATTTT. Translated: CASSTRFLTDTQYF.

V usage is TRBV5-1 and J usage is TRBJ2-7; D may correspond to TRBD1 or TRBD2 (6 bases each). The V gene's germline CDR1 is SGHRS and CDR2 YFSETQ. The CDR3 has 12 residues. V lost 7 bases to trimming and J lost 6 bases, with 14 bases between them. The CDR3 DNA is TGCGCCAGCGGACTACAGGGCGGCGAGCAGTACTTC. Its translation is CASGLQGGEQYF.

This clone has only a few counts. This sample also contains other DNA sequences that code for the same CDR3. The CDR3 is CAWSRRSTDTQYF. CDR3 DNA: TGTGCCTGGAGTAGAAGGTCCACAGATACGCAGTATTTT. The chain recombines TRBV30 with TRBJ2-3; D ambiguous. In germline, CDR1 is GTSNPN, CDR2 SVGIG (reference sequence). V was pared by 2 bases and J by 2 bases, with 8 bases between. The CDR3 has 13 amino acids.

This sequence joins TRBV27 and TRBJ1-5; D perhaps matches TRBD1 (6 bases). CDR3 length equals 15 residues. Trimming removed 5 bases from V and 3 bases from J, with 14 bases in between. Germline V gene lookup returns CDR1 MNHEY and CDR2 SMNVEV (reference sequence). CDR3 sequence: CASSPGRGVNQPQHF. The CDR3 DNA sequence: TGTGCCAGCAGTCCGGGCAGGGGCGTCAATCAGCCCCAGCATTTT.

V usage is TRBV10-3 and J usage is TRBJ1-5; D gene uncertain. CDR1 and CDR2 from the germline V gene are ENHRY and SYGVKD. The CDR3 loop spans 14 amino acids. Trimming stripped 6 bases from V and 4 bases from J, with 13 bases between. DNA for the CDR3: TGTGCCATCAGGGCCGAGTCACGAAATCAGCCCCAGCATTTT. Protein sequence: CAIRAESRNQPQHF.

The gene calls are TRBV18 and TRBJ1-4, with TRBD1 identical over 10 bases. The length of the CDR3 is 15 residues. Germline lookup yields CDR1 KGHSH and CDR2 LQKENI. Unmatched junction bases numbered 6, after V lost 4 bases and J lost 7 bases. CDR3 DNA sequence: TGTGCCAGCTCACGAAGCGGGGACAGGGGTGAAAAACTGTTTTTT. Translating it yields CASSRSGDRGEKLFF.

This clone was seen a few times. The chain combines TRBV7-2 with TRBJ1-1; 10 bases fit TRBD1. The CDR3 is 16 amino acids. Trimming took 2 bases from V and 2 from J; bases not matched to a gene: 5. Germline V lookup: CDR1 SGHTA, CDR2 FQGNSA. CDR3 sequence: CASSLTVTGGNTEAFF. DNA for the CDR3: TGTGCCAGCAGCTTAACGGTGACAGGGGGCAACACTGAAGCTTTCTTT.

V gene TRBV27 combines with J gene TRBJ2-1; 11 bases are shared with TRBD2. Germline lookup yields CDR1 MNHEY and CDR2 SMNVEV (reference sequence). V lost 6 bases, J lost 1 base, and 11 bases stayed unmatched. CDR3 length equals 18 residues. The CDR3 region has the DNA TGTGCCAGCAGCAGAATGGTAGCGGGAGGGCCTTCCTACAATGAGCAGTTCTTC. Protein: CASSRMVAGGPSYNEQFF.

This clone showed up just once. The chain has TRBV11-2 and TRBJ1-5; D not certain. This CDR3 comprises 13 residues. CDR1 is SGHAT, CDR2 FQNNGV, per germline. V lost 3 bases to trimming and J lost 6 bases, with 9 bases between them. CDR3 sequence: CASSFDVAQPQHF. CDR3 nucleotides: TGTGCCAGCAGCTTCGATGTTGCTCAGCCCCAGCATTTT. The full variable domain, rest sourced from reference TRBV11-2 and TRBJ1-5, is EAGVAQSPRYKIIEKRQSVAFWCNPISGHATLYWYQQILGQGPKLLIQFQNNGVVDDSQLPKDRFSAERLKGVDSTLKIQPAKLEDSAVYLCASSFDVAQPQHFGDGTRLSIL.

The chain links TRBV30 to TRBJ1-6, with D perhaps matching TRBD1 (5 bases). Trimming removed 4 bases at V and 10 bases at J, with 23 bases between. Germline V gene lookup returns CDR1 GTSNPN and CDR2 SVGIG (reference sequence). This CDR3 spans 16 amino acids. CDR3: CAWMWRQGNKGSPLHF. CDR3 nucleotide sequence: TGTGCCTGGATGTGGCGGCAGGGTAATAAAGGGTCACCCCTCCACTTT.

The V and J genes are TRBV30 and TRBJ1-1; D uncertain. The CDR3 spans 10 residues. Germline V CDR1 and CDR2: GTSNPN, SVGIG (reference sequence). The V and J ends lost 5 bases and 6 bases respectively, with 7 bases between them. CDR3 region: CAWGYAEAFF. CDR3 DNA sequence: TGTGCCTGGGGGTACGCTGAAGCTTTCTTT.

The chain employs TRBV4-2 and TRBJ1-5, with D possibly matching TRBD1 (6 bases). This CDR3 is built from 17 residues. Trimming cost V 1 base and J 2 bases, with 15 bases left between them. Germline V lookup: CDR1 LGHNA, CDR2 YNFKEQ. The CDR3 reads CASSQGTGEGGNQPQHF. Here the CDR3 DNA reads TGTGCCAGCAGCCAAGGAACGGGGGAGGGGGGCAATCAGCCCCAGCATTTT.

This rearrangement joins TRBV6-5 to TRBJ1-2; the D gene is possibly TRBD1 (6 bases). V was cut by 6 bases and J by 8 bases, with 16 bases left in between. This CDR3 has 13 amino acids. CDR1 is MNHEY, CDR2 SVGAGI, per germline. CDR3 DNA sequence: TGTGCCAGCAGGACCGGGACATCGGTGGGCTACACCTTC. Translating gives CASRTGTSVGYTF.

The V call is TRBV5-8, the J call TRBJ2-5; TRBD1 matches 8 bases. The trim removed 4 bases at V and 5 bases at J, leaving 10 bases unmatched. The CDR3 has 15 amino acids. The germline V gene has CDR1 SGHTS and CDR2 YDEGEE. CDR3: CASSIGQGEGETQYF. The CDR3 DNA is TGTGCCAGCAGCATAGGACAGGGTGAGGGCGAGACCCAGTACTTC.

In its sample, this clone was seen once. The V gene is TRBV28, the J gene TRBJ2-2; D is perhaps TRBD2 (5 bases). The ends were cut back, 3 bases at V and 4 bases at J, with 15 bases in the middle. The CDR3 runs 16 residues. Per the germline V gene, CDR1 is MDHEN and CDR2 is SYDVKM. The CDR3 DNA sequence: TGTGCCAGCAGTTTCCGACGAGGGCTTGGCACCGGGGAGCTGTTTTTT. It translates to CASSFRRGLGTGELFF.

V is TRBV2 and J is TRBJ2-5; 7 bases fit TRBD1. The junction had 2 bases not matched to a gene; V was cut back by 4 bases and J by 3 bases. Germline CDR1 SNHLY, CDR2 FYNNEI. The CDR3 is 13 residues long. CDR3 protein: CASSGDREETQYF. CDR3 nucleotides: TGTGCCAGCAGTGGCGACAGGGAAGAGACCCAGTACTTC.

This chain uses TRBV4-3 with TRBJ2-3; tentative D call: TRBD2 (6 bases). The CDR3 is 19 residues long. Per the germline V gene, CDR1 is LGHNA and CDR2 is YSLEER. V lost 3 bases and J 1 base, leaving 23 bases between the germline ends. CDR3 loop: CASSQLMSHGGGGTDTQYF. CDR3 DNA: TGCGCCAGCAGCCAGCTGATGAGCCACGGGGGAGGCGGCACAGATACGCAGTATTTT.

V and J are TRBV18 and TRBJ2-5; 9 bases match TRBD2. J was trimmed by 3 bases and V by 0 bases; bases with no gene match: 14. The CDR3 has 19 amino acids. CDR1 and CDR2 from the germline V gene are KGHSH and LQKENI. The CDR3 reads CASSPPVGGGRAWKETQYF. The CDR3, as DNA: TGTGCCAGCTCACCACCCGTCGGGGGCGGGAGGGCCTGGAAAGAGACCCAGTACTTC. The full variable domain, in which reference TRBV18 and TRBJ2-5 provide the parts outside the CDR3, is NAGVMQNPRHLVRRRGQEARLRCSPMKGHSHVYWYRQLPEEGLKFMVYLQKENIIDESGMPKERFSAEFPKEGPSILRIQQVVRGDSAAYFCASSPPVGGGRAWKETQYFGPGTRLLVL.

This clone was observed a few times. CDR3 DNA sequence: TGTGCCAGCAGCTTAATTACACAGTCTCTGTTCTTC. This translates into CASSLITQSLFF. The chain recombines TRBV7-9 with TRBJ2-1; D is unresolved. The CDR3 is made up of 12 amino acids. Germline CDR1 is SEHNR and CDR2 is FQNEAQ (reference sequence). The ends were cut back, 2 bases at V and 15 bases at J, with 14 bases in the middle. The variable domain in full, with the rest retrieved from reference TRBV7-9 and TRBJ2-1, is DTGVSQNPRHKITKRGQNVTFRCDPISEHNRLYWYRQTLGQGPEFLTYFQNEAQLEKSRLLSDRFSAERPKGSFSTLEIQRTEQGDSAMYLCASSLITQSLFFGPGTRLTVL.

This rearrangement joins TRBV5-5 to TRBJ2-5, with D uncertain. Germline V gives CDR1 SGHKS, CDR2 YYEKEE (reference sequence). The CDR3 is 12 amino acids. Trimming cost V 2 bases and J 4 bases, with 6 bases left between them. The CDR3 loop is CASSFPGETQYF. The CDR3 coding sequence is TGTGCCAGCAGCTTCCCCGGAGAGACCCAGTACTTC.

This chain joins TRBV5-6 and TRBJ2-7; D is unclear. From germline, CDR1 is SGHDT and CDR2 YYEEEE. The V and J ends lost 2 bases and 0 bases respectively, with 9 bases between them. The CDR3 has 14 residues. CDR3 sequence (DNA): TGTGCCAGCAGCTTAAGGAAATCCTCCTACGAGCAGTACTTC. Residues: CASSLRKSSYEQYF.

The rearrangement joins TRBV28 to TRBJ2-7, with D possibly being TRBD1 (5 bases). Trimming removed 5 bases at V and 9 bases at J, with 8 bases between. CDR1 MDHEN and CDR2 SYDVKM come from the germline V gene. There are 10 residues in the CDR3. CDR3 bases: TGTGCCAGCAGTGGGGCTGCGCAGTACTTC. The encoded protein is CASSGAAQYF. The full variable domain, completed using reference TRBV28 and TRBJ2-7, is DVKVTQSSRYLVKRTGEKVFLECVQDMDHENMFWYRQDPGLGLRLIYFSYDVKMKEKGDIPEGYSVSREKKERFSLILESASTNQTSMYLCASSGAAQYFGPGTRLTVT.

About this clone itself: Within the sample, other DNA sequences also encode this same CDR3. The CDR3 reads CASSPGPNYEQYF. CDR3 nucleotide sequence: TGTGCCAGCAGTCCGGGACCTAACTACGAGCAGTACTTC. The chain links TRBV7-6 to TRBJ2-7; either TRBD1 or TRBD2 may fit D (5 bases each). Looked up from germline, CDR1 is SGHVS and CDR2 is FNYEAQ. CDR3 size: 13 residues. V was pared by 6 bases and J by 3 bases, with 12 bases between.

The V and J genes are TRBV28 and TRBJ2-5, with TRBD1 identical over 7 bases. J lost 5 bases, V lost 8 bases, and 8 bases had no gene match. CDR3 length equals 13 residues. Germline V gene data show CDR1 as MDHEN and CDR2 as SYDVKM. The CDR3 is CASVGGPGETQYF. The CDR3 bases are TGTGCCAGCGTAGGGGGCCCCGGGGAGACCCAGTACTTC.

The V call is TRBV27, the J call TRBJ2-3; D remains ambiguous. The V end was cut by 5 bases, the J end by 3 bases, with 15 bases between. CDR1 is MNHEY and CDR2 is SMNVEV in the germline V gene (reference sequence). This CDR3 has 15 residues. CDR3 protein: CASSPQRLLTDTQYF. CDR3 DNA sequence: TGTGCCAGCAGTCCACAGCGCCTCCTTACAGATACGCAGTATTTT.